This is a list of T cell receptor beta chains from one sample in a study of metastatic and nonmetastatic thyroid tumors. TCRdb used MiXCR to call clones anew from the PCR reads. The data show under 60,000 clones, approximately 20% seen once. Sequencing was carried out using blood. The source is a male donor with papillary thyroid cancer or a benign thyroid nodule (not recorded which). Some clones in this sample may be carry-over from other donors' samples. The CDR3 runs from the conserved cysteine through the conserved F or W. Each record gives: clone size, J gene, D gene, V gene, CDR3 protein, CDR3 DNA. A D gene is named only where the DNA matches it firmly. Size is omitted from some rows. Given values are once, few, many or a class for expanded clones.

abundance: few; j_gene: TRBJ2-2; d_gene: -; v_gene: TRBV28; CDR3aa: CASSFDSFTGELFF; CDR3nt: TGTGCCAGCAGTTTTGACAGTTTCACCGGGGAGCTGTTTTTT
abundance: many; j_gene: TRBJ2-3; d_gene: -; v_gene: TRBV6-1; CDR3aa: CASRNTDTQYF; CDR3nt: TGTGCCAGCCGGAACACAGATACGCAGTATTTT
abundance: many; j_gene: TRBJ2-2; d_gene: -; v_gene: TRBV20-1; CDR3aa: CSARELAGQNTGELFF; CDR3nt: TGCAGTGCTAGAGAGTTGGCAGGGCAGAACACCGGGGAGCTGTTTTTT
abundance: -; j_gene: TRBJ2-7; d_gene: TRBD2; v_gene: TRBV20-1; CDR3aa: CSAPRRLAGGGEQYF; CDR3nt: TGCAGTGCACCTCGCCGACTAGCGGGAGGGGGAGAGCAGTACTTC
abundance: -; j_gene: TRBJ1-2; d_gene: -; v_gene: TRBV4-2; CDR3aa: CASSQDTGNLFGYTF; CDR3nt: TGTGCCAGCAGCCAAGATACCGGGAACCTCTTTGGCTACACCTTC
abundance: many; j_gene: TRBJ2-1; d_gene: -; v_gene: TRBV28; CDR3aa: CASSSFGSSYNEQFF; CDR3nt: TGTGCCAGCAGTAGTTTCGGGAGCTCCTACAATGAGCAGTTCTTC
abundance: -; j_gene: TRBJ1-6; d_gene: TRBD1; v_gene: TRBV20-1; CDR3aa: CSATTGVGSPLHF; CDR3nt: TGCAGTGCAACCACAGGGGTGGGTTCACCCCTCCACTTT
abundance: -; j_gene: TRBJ2-1; d_gene: TRBD2; v_gene: TRBV6-2/TRBV6-3; CDR3aa: CASRSQREVRDEQFF; CDR3nt: TGTGCCAGCAGGTCCCAGCGGGAGGTCAGGGATGAGCAGTTCTTC
abundance: -; j_gene: TRBJ2-7; d_gene: -; v_gene: TRBV12-3/TRBV12-4; CDR3aa: CASSPTDSLTTLSSYEQYF; CDR3nt: TGTGCCAGCAGTCCGACGGACAGCCTTACCACCCTGAGCTCCTACGAGCAGTACTTC
abundance: many; j_gene: TRBJ1-2; d_gene: -; v_gene: TRBV7-9; CDR3aa: CASSLGAGPSF; CDR3nt: TGTGCCAGCAGCTTAGGGGCTGGGCCCTCCTTC
abundance: many; j_gene: TRBJ2-2; d_gene: TRBD1; v_gene: TRBV5-4; CDR3aa: CASSPRDRNTGELFF; CDR3nt: TGTGCCAGCAGCCCCCGGGACAGGAACACCGGGGAGCTGTTTTTT
abundance: -; j_gene: TRBJ1-2; d_gene: TRBD1; v_gene: TRBV6-1; CDR3aa: CASRPGQGLQYGYTF; CDR3nt: TGTGCCAGCAGGCCAGGACAGGGGCTACAGTATGGCTACACCTTC
abundance: few; j_gene: TRBJ2-2; d_gene: -; v_gene: TRBV19; CDR3aa: CASSIGTSGELFF; CDR3nt: TGTGCCAGTAGTATAGGTACATCCGGGGAGCTGTTTTTT
abundance: many; j_gene: TRBJ2-7; d_gene: -; v_gene: TRBV12-3/TRBV12-4; CDR3aa: CASSAERFYEQYF; CDR3nt: TGTGCCAGCTCAGCGGAAAGATTCTACGAGCAGTACTTC
abundance: many; j_gene: TRBJ2-6; d_gene: -; v_gene: TRBV4-1; CDR3aa: CASSQEGTDISGANVLTF; CDR3nt: TGCGCCAGCAGCCAAGAGGGGACGGACATCTCTGGGGCCAACGTCCTGACTTTC
abundance: many; j_gene: TRBJ2-7; d_gene: -; v_gene: TRBV5-1; CDR3aa: CASTLGSLDPYEQYF; CDR3nt: TGCGCCAGCACCCTCGGGTCCCTCGATCCGTACGAGCAGTACTTC
abundance: -; j_gene: TRBJ1-6; d_gene: TRBD1; v_gene: TRBV5-6; CDR3aa: CASSIDRANSPLHF; CDR3nt: TGTGCCAGCAGCATCGACAGGGCTAATTCACCCCTCCACTTT
abundance: few; j_gene: TRBJ2-7; d_gene: -; v_gene: TRBV2; CDR3aa: CASRPKTHYEQYF; CDR3nt: TGTGCCAGCAGACCTAAGACACACTACGAGCAGTACTTC
abundance: many; j_gene: TRBJ2-5; d_gene: -; v_gene: TRBV5-1; CDR3aa: CASSYQETQYF; CDR3nt: TGCGCCAGCAGCTACCAAGAGACCCAGTACTTC
abundance: medium-sized; j_gene: TRBJ2-1; d_gene: TRBD1; v_gene: TRBV19; CDR3aa: CASNTQGGSYNEQFF; CDR3nt: TGTGCCAGTAATACACAGGGGGGATCCTACAATGAGCAGTTCTTC
abundance: -; j_gene: TRBJ2-3; d_gene: -; v_gene: TRBV5-1; CDR3aa: CASSFRASDTQYF; CDR3nt: TGCGCCAGCAGCTTTAGGGCGTCGGATACGCAGTATTTT
abundance: many; j_gene: TRBJ1-5; d_gene: -; v_gene: TRBV30; CDR3aa: CAWTGDSNQPQHF; CDR3nt: TGTGCCTGGACAGGGGATAGCAATCAGCCCCAGCATTTT
abundance: -; j_gene: TRBJ2-1; d_gene: TRBD2; v_gene: TRBV4-1; CDR3aa: CASSSSSGTDDEQFF; CDR3nt: TGCGCCAGCAGTTCCTCTAGCGGGACCGACGATGAGCAGTTCTTC
abundance: few; j_gene: TRBJ2-5; d_gene: -; v_gene: TRBV10-1; CDR3aa: CASGDTVTTQYF; CDR3nt: TGCGCCAGCGGGGACACCGTAACGACCCAGTACTTC
abundance: many; j_gene: TRBJ2-5; d_gene: TRBD2; v_gene: TRBV19; CDR3aa: CASSRLAGGQETQYF; CDR3nt: TGTGCCAGTAGCCGACTAGCGGGGGGCCAAGAGACCCAGTACTTC
abundance: few; j_gene: TRBJ1-6; d_gene: -; v_gene: TRBV6-2/TRBV6-3; CDR3aa: CASSYLSQGDKNSPLHF; CDR3nt: TGTGCCAGCAGTTACTTGAGCCAGGGTGATAAAAATTCACCCCTCCACTTT
abundance: many; j_gene: TRBJ2-1; d_gene: -; v_gene: TRBV7-7; CDR3aa: CASSADRNNEQFF; CDR3nt: TGTGCTAGCAGCGCGGACAGAAACAATGAGCAGTTCTTC
abundance: medium-sized; j_gene: TRBJ1-5; d_gene: TRBD1; v_gene: TRBV12-3/TRBV12-4; CDR3aa: CASSSRGRGSNQPQHF; CDR3nt: TGTGCCAGCAGTTCTAGGGGGCGCGGGAGCAATCAGCCCCAGCATTTT
abundance: many; j_gene: TRBJ2-7; d_gene: -; v_gene: TRBV18; CDR3aa: CASSGEFTNYEQYF; CDR3nt: TGTGCCAGCTCCGGAGAATTCACCAACTACGAGCAGTACTTC
abundance: few; j_gene: TRBJ2-1; d_gene: -; v_gene: TRBV27; CDR3aa: CASNRARSSYNEQFF; CDR3nt: TGTGCCAGCAATCGAGCCCGGTCGTCCTACAATGAGCAGTTCTTC
abundance: many; j_gene: TRBJ1-1; d_gene: -; v_gene: TRBV5-1; CDR3aa: CASSLLPRGTEAFF; CDR3nt: TGCGCCAGCAGCTTGTTACCCAGAGGGACTGAAGCTTTCTTT
abundance: once; j_gene: TRBJ2-3; d_gene: TRBD2; v_gene: TRBV20-1; CDR3aa: CSALRTRTSGNADTQYF; CDR3nt: TGCAGTGCTCTCCGAACCCGGACTAGCGGGAACGCAGATACGCAGTATTTT
abundance: -; j_gene: TRBJ2-1; d_gene: -; v_gene: TRBV20-1; CDR3aa: CSARGGGEVEQFF; CDR3nt: TGCAGTGCTAGAGGTGGGGGAGAAGTTGAGCAGTTCTTC
abundance: many; j_gene: TRBJ2-1; d_gene: -; v_gene: TRBV5-1; CDR3aa: CASSPISFHNEQFF; CDR3nt: TGCGCCAGCAGCCCGATTAGTTTCCACAATGAGCAGTTCTTC
abundance: medium-sized; j_gene: TRBJ1-2; d_gene: -; v_gene: TRBV11-2; CDR3aa: CASSSPGLRSGGYTF; CDR3nt: TGTGCCAGCAGCTCCCCGGGACTCCGGAGCGGCGGCTACACCTTC
abundance: -; j_gene: TRBJ2-6; d_gene: TRBD2; v_gene: TRBV20-1; CDR3aa: CSARDLGRGGAVANVLTF; CDR3nt: TGCAGTGCTAGAGATTTGGGGCGGGGGGGCGCTGTGGCCAACGTCCTGACTTTC
abundance: many; j_gene: TRBJ1-5; d_gene: -; v_gene: TRBV11-3; CDR3aa: CASFGGVQPQHF; CDR3nt: TGTGCCAGCTTCGGGGGGGTTCAGCCCCAGCATTTT
abundance: -; j_gene: TRBJ1-1; d_gene: TRBD1; v_gene: TRBV27; CDR3aa: CESSRTGNTEAFF; CDR3nt: TGTGAAAGCAGTCGGACAGGGAACACTGAAGCTTTCTTT
abundance: medium-sized; j_gene: TRBJ2-1; d_gene: -; v_gene: TRBV19; CDR3aa: CATMTVGGLYNEQFF; CDR3nt: TGTGCGACCATGACCGTTGGGGGTTTGTACAATGAGCAGTTCTTC
abundance: many; j_gene: TRBJ2-5; d_gene: TRBD2; v_gene: TRBV15; CDR3aa: CATSSSGRALETQYF; CDR3nt: TGTGCCACCAGCAGTAGCGGGAGGGCCTTAGAGACCCAGTACTTC
abundance: -; j_gene: TRBJ1-5; d_gene: -; v_gene: TRBV6-1; CDR3aa: CASSTGTRNQPQHF; CDR3nt: TGTGCCAGCAGTACTGGGACACGCAATCAGCCCCAGCATTTT
abundance: many; j_gene: TRBJ2-4; d_gene: -; v_gene: TRBV2; CDR3aa: CASSREGPKNIQYF; CDR3nt: TGTGCCAGCAGTCGTGAGGGTCCGAAAAACATTCAGTACTTC
abundance: few; j_gene: TRBJ1-6; d_gene: -; v_gene: TRBV6-2/TRBV6-3; CDR3aa: CASSMYYSTNTYNSPLHF; CDR3nt: TGTGCCAGCAGTATGTACTACTCCACGAACACCTATAATTCACCCCTCCACTTT
abundance: few; j_gene: TRBJ2-1; d_gene: -; v_gene: TRBV4-1; CDR3aa: CASSLSPSGDFNEQFF; CDR3nt: TGCGCCAGCAGCCTATCCCCATCCGGGGACTTCAATGAGCAGTTCTTC
abundance: many; j_gene: TRBJ2-2; d_gene: TRBD1; v_gene: TRBV6-2/TRBV6-3; CDR3aa: CASSYDRVNTGELFF; CDR3nt: TGTGCCAGCAGTTACGACAGGGTGAACACCGGGGAGCTGTTTTTT
abundance: few; j_gene: TRBJ2-6; d_gene: -; v_gene: TRBV6-1; CDR3aa: CASSLDSGAKVLTF; CDR3nt: TGTGCCAGCAGTCTGGATTCTGGGGCAAAAGTCCTGACTTTC
abundance: -; j_gene: TRBJ2-5; d_gene: -; v_gene: TRBV7-9; CDR3aa: CASTRRWEETQYF; CDR3nt: TGTGCCAGCACCCGAAGGTGGGAAGAGACCCAGTACTTC
abundance: few; j_gene: TRBJ1-4; d_gene: TRBD1; v_gene: TRBV28; CDR3aa: CASRSRTGTGDEKLFF; CDR3nt: TGTGCCAGCAGGAGCAGAACCGGGACAGGGGATGAAAAACTGTTTTTT
abundance: many; j_gene: TRBJ1-5; d_gene: -; v_gene: TRBV30; CDR3aa: CAWRKTSGVPNQPQHF; CDR3nt: TGTGCCTGGAGAAAAACCTCGGGAGTACCAAATCAGCCCCAGCATTTT
abundance: -; j_gene: TRBJ2-7; d_gene: TRBD2; v_gene: TRBV20-1; CDR3aa: CSASPSGVSSYEQYF; CDR3nt: TGCAGTGCTAGTCCTAGCGGCGTAAGCTCCTACGAGCAGTACTTC
abundance: -; j_gene: TRBJ1-1; d_gene: -; v_gene: TRBV2; CDR3aa: CASTDLGVENTEAFF; CDR3nt: TGTGCCAGCACTGACCTGGGGGTAGAGAACACTGAAGCTTTCTTT
abundance: -; j_gene: TRBJ2-5; d_gene: TRBD2; v_gene: TRBV20-1; CDR3aa: CSARGTSGGDTETQYF; CDR3nt: TGCAGTGCTAGAGGGACTAGCGGGGGTGATACGGAGACCCAGTACTTC
abundance: -; j_gene: TRBJ1-1; d_gene: -; v_gene: TRBV19; CDR3aa: CASTSPRQGWGTEAFF; CDR3nt: TGTGCCAGTACCTCGCCGCGGCAGGGATGGGGTACTGAAGCTTTCTTT
abundance: -; j_gene: TRBJ1-4; d_gene: -; v_gene: TRBV27; CDR3aa: CASSSTCGVEKLFF; CDR3nt: TGTGCCAGCAGTTCCACATGTGGGGTTGAAAAACTGTTTTTT
abundance: -; j_gene: TRBJ1-6; d_gene: -; v_gene: TRBV30; CDR3aa: CAWSNRAGPRGSNSPLHF; CDR3nt: TGTGCCTGGAGCAATCGAGCGGGGCCGCGAGGTAGTAATTCACCCCTCCACTTT
abundance: many; j_gene: TRBJ2-2; d_gene: TRBD2; v_gene: TRBV5-1; CDR3aa: CASSSSGGISGELFF; CDR3nt: TGCGCCAGCAGCTCTAGCGGGGGTATTAGCGGGGAGCTGTTTTTT
abundance: many; j_gene: TRBJ1-1; d_gene: -; v_gene: TRBV3-1; CDR3aa: CASSPPGVTGAFF; CDR3nt: TGTGCCAGCAGCCCCCCGGGGGTAACGGGCGCTTTCTTT
abundance: -; j_gene: TRBJ1-6; d_gene: -; v_gene: TRBV28; CDR3aa: CASSSRGAYSPLHF; CDR3nt: TGTGCCAGCAGTTCGAGGGGGGCGTATTCACCCCTCCACTTT
abundance: -; j_gene: TRBJ2-1; d_gene: -; v_gene: TRBV11-2; CDR3aa: CASSFLGPDNEQFF; CDR3nt: TGTGCCAGCAGCTTCTTGGGGCCGGACAATGAGCAGTTCTTC